This T cell receptor beta chain was found in a study of shared clonotypes between healthy human individuals. Clones were read by immunoSEQ multiplex PCR, and TCRdb kept only the in-frame ones, dropping some. Of more than 2 million clones listed, about 95% were seen once; the top ten hold roughly 1%. This CDR3 region has 15 residues. The germline V gene has CDR1 MNHEY and CDR2 SVGAGI. After removal of 0 bases from V and 5 bases from J, the junction contained 4 bases not matched to a gene. Naive CD8 cells comprised CD45RO-negative, CCR7-positively selected cells, excluding terminally differentiated effector memory CD45RA+ cells.

The sequence was collected from a man aged 18 to 30 in good health. The sample taken for sequencing was naive CD8+ T cells sorted from blood. The J gene is TRBJ2-5, the V gene TRBV6-5; 9 bases map to TRBD1. CDR3 in amino acids: CASSYSGTGRETQYF. DNA for the CDR3: TGTGCCAGCAGTTACTCCGGGACAGGGAGGGAGACCCAGTACTTC.